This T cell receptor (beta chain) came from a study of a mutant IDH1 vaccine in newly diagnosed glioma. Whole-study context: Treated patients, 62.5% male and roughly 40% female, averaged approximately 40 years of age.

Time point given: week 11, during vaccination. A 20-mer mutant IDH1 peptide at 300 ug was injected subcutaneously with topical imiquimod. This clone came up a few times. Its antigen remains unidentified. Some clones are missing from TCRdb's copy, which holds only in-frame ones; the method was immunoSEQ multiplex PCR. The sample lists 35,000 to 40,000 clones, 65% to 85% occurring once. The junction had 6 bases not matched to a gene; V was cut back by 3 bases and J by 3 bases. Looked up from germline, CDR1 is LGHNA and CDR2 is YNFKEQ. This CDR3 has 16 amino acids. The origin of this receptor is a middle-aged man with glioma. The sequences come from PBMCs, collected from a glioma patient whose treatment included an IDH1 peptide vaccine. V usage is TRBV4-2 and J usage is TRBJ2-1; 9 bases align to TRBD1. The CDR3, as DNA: TGTGCCAGCAGCCAGGAAGGGGACAGGGTCTACAATGAGCAGTTCTTC. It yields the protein CASSQEGDRVYNEQFF.